Following are 7 T cell receptor beta chains from one sample sequenced in a study of blood T cell repertoires in COVID-19. Using immunoSEQ multiplex PCR, the repertoire was profiled, and TCRdb retains in-frame clones only, with some absent. The sample has about 140,000 clones, 75% to 80% seen once; the top ten hold just under 3%. Sample: PBMCs or T cells enriched from blood (not recorded which). The receptors originated from a woman between 45 and 60 years old who had recovered from COVID-19.

The chain links TRBV5-1 to TRBJ2-3; weak D call: TRBD1 (6 bases). CDR1 is SGHRS and CDR2 is YFSETQ in the germline V gene. Trimming took 1 base from V and 3 from J, leaving 15 bases between them. The CDR3 is made up of 16 amino acids. This CDR3 reads CASSLRGRGKTDTQYF. CDR3 coding DNA: TGCGCCAGCAGCTTGAGGGGCAGGGGAAAGACAGATACGCAGTATTTT.

Concerning this clone itself: The junction does not match germline at one end; this may be a read error. The rearrangement links TRBV11-2 to TRBJ2-7; 9 bases map to TRBD2. Germline CDR1 reads SGHAT; CDR2 reads FQNNGV. This CDR3 contains 15 residues. CDR3 bases: TGTGCCAGCAGTTTATCCGGGACTAGCTCCCACGAGCAGTACTTC. Its translation: CASSLSGTSSHEQYF.

CDR3 residues: CASSWGQGAGTEAFF. The CDR3 nucleotides are TGTGCCAGCAGCTGGGGACAGGGGGCCGGCACTGAAGCTTTCTTT. The genes are TRBV7-8 and TRBJ1-1; 12 positions agree with TRBD1. The CDR3 extends over 15 amino acids. Germline lookup yields CDR1 SGHVS and CDR2 FQNEAQ. V dropped 4 bases and J dropped 4; count of bases not matched to a gene: 4.

The chain carries TRBV28 and TRBJ1-2; 8 bases fit TRBD1. V shed 7 bases, J shed 8 bases, and the junction held 12 bases outside the gene matches. The CDR3 covers 14 residues. Germline loops: CDR1 MDHEN, CDR2 SYDVKM. CDR3 residues: CASTKIQGAGGYTF. The CDR3 DNA reads TGTGCCAGCACCAAAATTCAGGGGGCTGGCGGCTACACCTTC.

Concerning this clone itself: The junction does not match germline at one end; this may be a read error. V is TRBV2 and J is TRBJ2-1, with 13 bases identical to TRBD2. The CDR3 consists of 13 residues. In germline, CDR1 is SNHLY, CDR2 FYNNEI. In DNA form, the CDR3 reads TGTGCCACCCTGACTAGCGGGGGGTGGGGATTGGTCTTC. Encoded protein: CATLTSGGWGLVF.

This clone was counted many times. The chain has TRBV10-3 and TRBJ1-6, with 9 bases fitting TRBD1. With V trimmed by 4 bases and J by 9 bases, 7 bases remained unmatched. Germline loops: CDR1 ENHRY, CDR2 SYGVKD. This CDR3 comprises 15 residues. Here the CDR3 reads CAISGDRAKGSPLHF. The CDR3 DNA follows: TGTGCCATCAGTGGGGACAGGGCAAAGGGTTCACCCCTCCACTTT.

This chain connects TRBV23-1 to TRBJ1-2, with D uncertain. TRBV23-1 is noted as an ORF with a role that remains uncertain. V lost 7 bases to trimming and J lost 1 base, with 10 bases between them. The CDR3 length is 13 residues. This CDR3 reads CASTVAGNYGYTF. In DNA, the CDR3 is TGCGCCAGCACCGTGGCTGGTAACTATGGCTACACCTTC.